This TCR beta chain was identified in a study of response to subunit inactivated influenza vaccine. Study-level findings and limits: Each seasonal flu vaccination may recruit only limited new T cells, authors suggested.

TCRdb re-called the RT-PCR reads with MiXCR, one entry per CDR3 protein. The data contain about 800,000 distinct CDR3 sequences, 21% of them singletons. This clonotype was seen more than once but under ten times. Its antigen is undetermined. The sequence came from a man in his fifties who received an inactivated influenza vaccine. The sequences come from PBMCs from blood, collected around 5 days after vaccination.

The CDR3 region is CASPRVGRGAAQETQYF. Written as DNA, the CDR3 is TGTGCCAGTCCGAGGGTCGGGCGGGGGGCGGCTCAAGAGACCCAGTACTTC. This chain joins TRBV28 and TRBJ2-5, with TRBD2 identical over 8 bases. The CDR3 totals 17 residues. The germline V gene encodes CDR1 MDHEN and CDR2 SYDVKM. The J segment lost 2 bases and the V segment lost 9 bases, leaving 17 bases of the junction unmatched.